The next 20 T cell receptor beta chains were all read from a single sample in a study of control samples from healthy donors and cancer patients. Sequencing was performed with immunoSEQ multiplex PCR; in TCRdb, only in-frame clones are kept and a portion is missing. The repertoire holds 140,000 or so clones, with 91% as singletons. The sample taken for sequencing was blood. These receptors were taken from a man aged 25-45 years in good health.

The J gene is TRBJ1-4, the V gene TRBV19; a weak D match, TRBD1 (5 bases). Germline-derived CDR1 and CDR2 are LNHDA and SQIVND (reference sequence). CDR3 length: 16 residues. Trimming shortened V by 7 bases and J by 0 bases, and 15 bases separated the two germline ends. The DNA for the CDR3 is TGTGCCAGTAAGGCTGGGGTGGGGGCAACTAATGAAAAACTGTTTTTT. Its protein product is CASKAGVGATNEKLFF.

J is TRBJ1-1 and V is TRBV18; TRBD1 matches at 8 bases. This CDR3 has 13 amino acids. Looked up from germline, CDR1 is KGHSH and CDR2 is LQKENI. J lost 8 bases, V lost 5 bases, and 7 bases had no gene match. The chain's CDR3 is CASSDTGQVEAFF. Here the CDR3 DNA reads TGTGCCAGCTCAGATACGGGACAGGTGGAAGCTTTCTTT.

The chain links TRBV5-4 to TRBJ2-7; 7 bases line up with TRBD1. CDR1 is SGHNT and CDR2 is YYREEE in the germline V gene (reference sequence). V lost 3 bases and J lost 3; bases outside the gene matches: 6. The CDR3 is 14 amino acids. The chain's CDR3 is CASSSAPGGYEQYF. The CDR3, as DNA: TGTGCCAGCAGCTCCGCCCCAGGGGGCTACGAGCAGTACTTC.

V gene TRBV5-1 combines with J gene TRBJ2-6; D gene unclear. This CDR3 is built from 14 residues. Trimming took 0 bases from V and 3 from J, leaving 4 bases between them. CDR1 is SGHRS, CDR2 YFSETQ, per germline. The CDR3 spells CASSLGGGANVLTF. The DNA of the CDR3 is TGCGCCAGCAGCTTGGGTGGTGGGGCCAACGTCCTGACTTTC.

The sample holds one count of this clone. The chain carries TRBV9 and TRBJ1-1; TRBD1 matches 8 bases. The CDR3 length is 15 residues. The germline V gene encodes CDR1 SGDLS and CDR2 YYNGEE. J gave up 5 bases and V 4 bases, and 10 bases lay outside the gene matches. The CDR3 nucleotides read TGTGCCAGCAGCTTACATAAGGACAGGGCTACTGAAGCTTTCTTT. This gives the protein CASSLHKDRATEAFF.

A single count supports this clone. This rearrangement joins TRBV9 to TRBJ1-6; D is undetermined. The CDR3 spans 12 residues. Trimming removed 5 bases at V and 10 bases at J, with 10 bases between. Germline values: CDR1 SGDLS, CDR2 YYNGEE. CDR3 loop: CASSGVGSPLHF. Here the CDR3 DNA reads TGTGCCAGCAGTGGGGTTGGCTCACCCCTCCACTTT.

The chain is built from TRBV12-5 and TRBJ1-1; D remains unclear. Germline V gene sequence: CDR1 LGHNT, CDR2 FRNRAP. This CDR3 spans 13 amino acids. V was clipped by 1 base and J by 0 bases, with 3 bases between them. CDR3: CASGLGLNTEAFF. In DNA, the CDR3 is TGTGCTAGTGGTTTGGGTTTGAACACTGAAGCTTTCTTT.

In its sample, this clone was seen a few times. The CDR3 is CASSGQGWTDSPLHF. The CDR3 DNA sequence: TGTGCCAGCAGCGGACAGGGGTGGACGGATTCACCCCTCCACTTT. The J gene is TRBJ1-6, the V gene TRBV9; TRBD1 agrees at 8 bases. Germline values: CDR1 SGDLS, CDR2 YYNGEE. V shed 3 bases, J shed 8 bases, and the junction held 7 bases outside the gene matches. The CDR3 consists of 15 residues.

The chain is built from TRBV11-2 and TRBJ2-7, with TRBD1 matching 8 bases. V dropped 5 bases and J dropped 0; count of bases not matched to a gene: 3. The length of the CDR3 is 14 residues. Germline loops: CDR1 SGHAT, CDR2 FQNNGV. CDR3 in DNA: TGTGCCAGCAGCACTGGACAGGGCTCCTACGAGCAGTACTTC. Translation: CASSTGQGSYEQYF.

The V call is TRBV21-1, the J call TRBJ1-6. TRBV21-1 is annotated as a pseudogene. The CDR3 sequence is 16 residues long. CDR3: CASSKGPRTGNSPLHF. The CDR3, as DNA: TGTGCCAGCAGCAAAGGGCCTAGGACGGGAAATTCACCCCTCCACTTT.

The chain couples TRBV6-1 to TRBJ2-3, with TRBD2 identical over 9 bases. The CDR3 spans 16 residues. Germline V gene lookup returns CDR1 MNHNS and CDR2 SASEGT. V was pared by 4 bases and J by 1 base, with 6 bases of the junction left unmatched. CDR3 nucleotide sequence: TGTGCCAGCAGTGCTGGGGTAGCGGGGGGCACAGATACGCAGTATTTT. Protein: CASSAGVAGGTDTQYF.

The rearrangement links TRBV3-1 (or the pseudogene TRBV3-2) to TRBJ2-7, with D perhaps being TRBD1 or TRBD2 (7 bases each). With 2 bases removed from V and 2 bases from J, the gap between germline ends came to 10 bases. Germline V gene lookup returns CDR1 LGHDT and CDR2 YNNKEL (reference sequence). The CDR3 loop spans 14 amino acids. The CDR3 coding sequence is TGTGCCAGCAGCCAATCAGGGGGGGCCTACGAGCAGTACTTC. Translating gives CASSQSGGAYEQYF.

The CDR3 reads CASTPEDSEGSPLHF. DNA of the CDR3: TGTGCCAGCACCCCCGAGGACTCCGAGGGTTCACCCCTCCACTTT. This chain joins TRBV2 and TRBJ1-6; D ambiguous. Germline loops: CDR1 SNHLY, CDR2 FYNNEI. V gave up 7 bases and J gave up 9 bases, with 19 bases separating them. This CDR3 region has 15 residues.

The chain combines TRBV7-9 with TRBJ2-2; TRBD1 is a possible D gene (5 bases). The CDR3 extends over 14 amino acids. The V gene lost 6 bases and the J gene lost 6 bases, with 14 bases spanning the gap. Germline V gene sequence: CDR1 SEHNR, CDR2 FQNEAQ (reference sequence). The DNA of the CDR3 is TGTGCCAGCAGATCCAACCAGGGCTCCGGGGAGCTGTTTTTT. Its translation: CASRSNQGSGELFF.

The chain joins TRBV12-3 or TRBV12-4 to TRBJ1-2, with D possibly TRBD1 on 6 matching bases. V lost 2 bases and J lost 13, with 11 bases in between. CDR3 length equals 11 residues. Here the CDR3 DNA reads TGTGCCAGCAGTTTATCAGGGGTGACCACCTTC. Translating it yields CASSLSGVTTF.

The rearrangement uses TRBV10-3 and TRBJ2-2; weak D call: TRBD1 (5 bases). The CDR3 loop spans 17 amino acids. The germline gives CDR1 ENHRY, CDR2 SYGVKD. Trimming stripped 2 bases from V and 0 bases from J, with 13 bases between. The CDR3: CAISERTSGSNTGELFF. The CDR3 DNA reads TGTGCCATCAGTGAGCGCACTTCAGGGTCGAACACCGGGGAGCTGTTTTTT.

This chain uses TRBV27 with TRBJ2-3; a possible D gene is TRBD1 (6 bases). The CDR3 consists of 17 residues. Trimming left V 0 bases short and J 1 base short, with 14 bases between. Germline lookup yields CDR1 MNHEY and CDR2 SMNVEV (reference sequence). Here the CDR3 reads CASSLSPRGWGTDTQYF. DNA for the CDR3: TGTGCCAGCAGTTTATCTCCCAGGGGATGGGGCACAGATACGCAGTATTTT.

The chain joins TRBV20-1 to TRBJ2-1; D call uncertain. The CDR3 length is 11 residues. V lost 6 bases and J lost 9, with 12 bases in between. CDR1 is DFQATT, CDR2 SNEGSKA, per germline (reference sequence). CDR3 sequence: CSALGRIEQFF. CDR3 nucleotide sequence: TGCAGTGCCCTAGGACGGATTGAGCAGTTCTTC.

The genes are TRBV4-1 and TRBJ1-2, with unresolved D. Trimming took 0 bases from V and 6 from J, leaving 14 bases between them. Germline V gives CDR1 MGHRA, CDR2 YSYEKL. This CDR3 is built from 15 residues. CDR3 coding DNA: TGCGCCAGCAGCCAAGAGAGGTTAGGGAGGGATGGCTACACCTTC. It specifies CASSQERLGRDGYTF.

The chain recombines TRBV7-6 with TRBJ1-1; 7 nucleotides match TRBD1. Germline assignment: CDR1 SGHVS and CDR2 FNYEAQ. This CDR3 is 13 amino acids long. The junction had 2 bases not matched to a gene; V was cut back by 7 bases and J by 0 bases. The CDR3 here is CASMGQMNTEAFF. The DNA of the CDR3 is TGTGCCAGCATGGGACAGATGAACACTGAAGCTTTCTTT.